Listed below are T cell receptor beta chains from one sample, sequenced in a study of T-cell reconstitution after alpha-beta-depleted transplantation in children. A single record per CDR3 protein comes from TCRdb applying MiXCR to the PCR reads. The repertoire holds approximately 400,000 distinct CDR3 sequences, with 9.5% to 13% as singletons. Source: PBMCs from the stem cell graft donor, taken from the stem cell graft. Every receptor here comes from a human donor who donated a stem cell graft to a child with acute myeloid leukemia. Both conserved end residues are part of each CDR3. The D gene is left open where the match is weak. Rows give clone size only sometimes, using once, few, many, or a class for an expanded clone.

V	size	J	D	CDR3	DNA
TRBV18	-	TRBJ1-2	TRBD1	CASSPAEGQGAGGYTF	TGTGCCAGCTCACCAGCGGAGGGACAGGGGGCTGGTGGCTACACCTTC
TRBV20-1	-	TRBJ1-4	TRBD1	CSASSVRGYEKLFF	TGCAGTGCTAGTAGCGTCAGGGGGTATGAAAAACTGTTTTTT
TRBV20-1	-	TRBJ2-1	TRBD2	CSAPAGGYNEQFF	TGCAGTGCTCCGGCGGGGGGCTACAATGAGCAGTTCTTC
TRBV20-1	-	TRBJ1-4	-	CSARDAFPAGFNEKLFF	TGCAGTGCTAGAGACGCCTTCCCGGCGGGCTTTAATGAAAAACTGTTTTTT
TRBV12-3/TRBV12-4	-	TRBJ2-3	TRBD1	CASSFSRRGRGTDTQYF	TGTGCCAGCAGTTTCTCTCGCAGGGGGCGAGGGACAGATACGCAGTATTTT
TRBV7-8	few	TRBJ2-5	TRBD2	CASSLMTSGSGETQYF	TGTGCCAGCAGCTTAATGACTAGCGGGTCAGGAGAGACCCAGTACTTC
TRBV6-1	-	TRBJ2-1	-	CASSEGPGRNEQFF	TGTGCCAGCAGTGAAGGTCCGGGGAGGAATGAGCAGTTCTTC
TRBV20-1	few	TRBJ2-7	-	CSASSRALGEQYF	TGCAGTGCTAGTTCCAGAGCCTTAGGCGAGCAGTACTTC
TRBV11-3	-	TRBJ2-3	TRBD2	CASSLGTSELTDTQYF	TGTGCCAGCAGCTTAGGGACTAGCGAACTCACAGATACGCAGTATTTT
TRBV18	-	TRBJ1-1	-	CASSSRGLNTEAFF	TGTGCCAGCTCTTCCAGGGGTTTGAACACTGAAGCTTTCTTT
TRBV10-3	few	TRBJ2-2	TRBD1	CAISEQGAITGELFF	TGTGCCATCAGTGAGCAGGGGGCTATCACCGGGGAGCTGTTTTTT
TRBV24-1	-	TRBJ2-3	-	CATSEVLGDIDTQYF	TGTGCCACCAGTGAGGTGCTGGGGGACATTGATACGCAGTATTTT
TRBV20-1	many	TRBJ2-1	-	CSAATRRGGRDEQFF	TGCAGTGCTGCCACGAGGCGGGGCGGGCGGGATGAGCAGTTCTTC
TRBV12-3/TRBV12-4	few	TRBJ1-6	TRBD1	CASSRTGGRYNSPLHF	TGTGCCAGCAGCCGGACAGGGGGCCGTTATAATTCACCCCTCCACTTT
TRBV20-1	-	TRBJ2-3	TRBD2	CSAKAGTTTDTQYF	TGCAGTGCGAAGGCCGGGACTACCACAGATACGCAGTATTTT
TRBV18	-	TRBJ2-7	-	CASTVEVNSYEQYF	TGTGCCAGCACCGTGGAGGTGAACTCCTACGAGCAGTACTTC
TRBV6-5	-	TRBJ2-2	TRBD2	CASSYSILAGGGDGELFF	TGTGCCAGCAGTTACTCGATTCTAGCGGGGGGCGGGGACGGGGAGCTGTTTTTT
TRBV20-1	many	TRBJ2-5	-	CSASDRRRETQYF	TGCAGTGCTAGTGACAGGAGGAGGGAGACCCAGTACTTC
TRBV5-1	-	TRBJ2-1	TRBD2	CASSFGTSGILPVEQFF	TGCGCCAGCAGCTTCGGGACTAGCGGGATATTACCTGTTGAGCAGTTCTTC
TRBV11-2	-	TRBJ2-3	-	CASSLSAVGASTDTQYF	TGTGCCAGCAGCTTATCCGCTGTCGGGGCTAGCACAGATACGCAGTATTTT
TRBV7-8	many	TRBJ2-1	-	CASTPWASAASYNEQFF	TGTGCCAGCACCCCTTGGGCGTCAGCGGCCTCCTACAATGAGCAGTTCTTC
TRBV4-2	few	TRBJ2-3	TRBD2	CASSHGGSGTSGRDTDTQYF	TGTGCCAGCAGCCATGGTGGGTCCGGGACTAGCGGGAGGGACACAGATACGCAGTATTTT
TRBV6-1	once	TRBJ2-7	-	CASSRARRTYEQYF	TGTGCCAGCAGTAGGGCCCGTCGGACCTACGAGCAGTACTTC
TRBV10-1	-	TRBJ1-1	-	CASSRDTGGTEAFF	TGCGCCAGCAGTCGAGACACCGGTGGCACTGAAGCTTTCTTT
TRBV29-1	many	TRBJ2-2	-	CSVDDVAGGELFF	TGCAGCGTGGACGATGTAGCAGGCGGGGAGCTGTTTTTT
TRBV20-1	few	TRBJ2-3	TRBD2	CSGDLREGGTDTQYF	TGCAGTGGGGATTTACGGGAGGGCGGCACAGATACGCAGTATTTT
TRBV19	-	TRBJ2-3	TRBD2	CASSTSVLAGGTDTQYF	TGTGCCAGTAGTACCTCAGTGCTAGCGGGAGGCACAGATACGCAGTATTTT